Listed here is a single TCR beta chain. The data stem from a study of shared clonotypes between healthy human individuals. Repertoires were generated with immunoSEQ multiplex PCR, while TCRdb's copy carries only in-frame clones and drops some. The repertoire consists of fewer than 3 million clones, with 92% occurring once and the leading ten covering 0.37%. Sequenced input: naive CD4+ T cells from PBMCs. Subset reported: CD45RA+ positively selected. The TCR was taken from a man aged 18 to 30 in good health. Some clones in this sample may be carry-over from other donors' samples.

The CDR3 loop is CAWSVAYGYTF. The CDR3 DNA sequence: TGTGCCTGGAGTGTGGCGTATGGCTACACCTTC. This rearrangement joins TRBV30 to TRBJ1-2; D not certain. The length of the CDR3 is 11 residues. V gave up 0 bases and J gave up 5 bases, with 4 bases separating them. Germline assignment: CDR1 GTSNPN and CDR2 SVGIG (reference sequence).